This T cell receptor (beta chain) was captured in a study of cytomegalovirus exposure and HLA in healthy donors. Study-level findings and limits: In vitro work confirmed that three CMV-associated chains recognize CMV antigens. Presence/absence comparisons presumed near-even sequencing depth among donors.

The CDR3 is 17 residues long. Germline CDR1 is SNHLY and CDR2 is FYNNEI. J gave up 4 bases and V 2 bases, and 12 bases lay outside the gene matches. Comment on this clone: Its antigen remains unidentified.

The PCR contained 60 Vbeta and 13 Jbeta primers. Here immunoSEQ multiplex PCR was the method, and the copy in TCRdb shows in-frame clones only, minus some. The sample yields 170,000 or so clones, about 78% seen once. This TCR was sampled from a man aged 55 to 70 in good health and CMV-seronegative. The sample was PBMCs. The chain joins TRBV2 to TRBJ1-1; 8 bases agree with TRBD1. The CDR3 sequence: CASSERVQTGVTTEAFF. The CDR3 DNA follows: TGTGCCAGCAGTGAACGAGTACAGACAGGGGTGACCACTGAAGCTTTCTTT.